The 27 T cell receptor beta chains in this list originate from one sample, sequenced in a study of identical twins. TCRdb redid the calling of the 5' RACE reads with MiXCR, one entry per CDR3 protein. Of some 900,000 distinct CDR3 sequences detected, about 12% appear once; the ten largest clones hold about 1.6%. These records were also assigned to another study, of yellow fever vaccine responses in identical twins.

The sequenced material came from PBMCs. These receptors all stem from a woman between 18 and 29 years old in good health.

This clonotype was picked up many times. The chain has TRBV27 and TRBJ2-5; 7 bases are a match to TRBD1. The CDR3 is 17 residues long. The V gene end was trimmed by 5 bases and the J gene end by 4 bases; junction bases not matched to a gene: 16. The germline V gene encodes CDR1 MNHEY and CDR2 SMNVEV (reference sequence). The CDR3 nucleotides are TGTGCCAGCAGTCACCAGCCCTTCCTTGACAGGGTAGAGACCCAGTACTTC. As protein: CASSHQPFLDRVETQYF.

As to this clonotype: This sequence may be a read error, since a much larger clone differs from it by one base. The rearrangement uses TRBV7-6 and TRBJ2-3, with D unclear. Germline V lookup: CDR1 SGHVS, CDR2 FNYEAQ. The germline V and J ends were trimmed by 4 bases and 0 bases, with 14 bases remaining between them. This CDR3 has 16 amino acids. Here the CDR3 reads CASSSHRSESTDTQYF. CDR3 coding DNA: TGTGCCAGCAGCTCCCATCGCAGTGAGAGCACAGATACGCAGTATTTT.

This clonotype was counted only a few times. The chain links TRBV3-1 to TRBJ2-5; no clear D. The CDR3 has 13 amino acids. In germline, CDR1 is LGHDT, CDR2 YNNKEL (reference sequence). The V gene lost 8 bases and the J gene lost 3 bases, with 13 bases spanning the gap. This CDR3 is CASVGGWEETQYF. CDR3 in DNA: TGTGCCAGCGTCGGCGGTTGGGAAGAGACCCAGTACTTC.

The J gene is TRBJ2-5, the V gene TRBV29-1; 7 bases are a match to TRBD2. The CDR3 contains 15 residues. Germline V gene data show CDR1 as SQVTM and CDR2 as ANQGSEA. V lost 4 bases and J lost 1; bases outside the gene matches: 9. The CDR3: CSVVWGGTTQETQYF. Here the CDR3 DNA reads TGCAGCGTTGTGTGGGGGGGGACTACCCAAGAGACCCAGTACTTC.

The chain joins TRBV5-1 to TRBJ1-2, with D possibly TRBD1 on 5 matching bases. This CDR3 is 14 amino acids long. Germline CDR1 SGHRS, CDR2 YFSETQ. Trimming removed 4 bases from V and 3 bases from J, with 13 bases in between. The DNA of the CDR3 is TGCGCCAGCAGCCCCCGGGACTCTGACTATGGCTACACCTTC. This translates into CASSPRDSDYGYTF.

This clonotype was detected only a few times. V and J are TRBV20-1 and TRBJ2-1; 9 nucleotides match TRBD2. The CDR3 totals 15 residues. Germline CDR1 reads DFQATT; CDR2 reads SNEGSKA (reference sequence). The ends lost 5 bases at V and 0 bases at J; junction bases unmatched: 5. CDR3 protein: CSAGISGSSYNEQFF. CDR3 in DNA: TGCAGTGCTGGGATTAGCGGGAGCTCCTACAATGAGCAGTTCTTC.

This clonotype was counted only a few times. The V and J genes are TRBV7-6 and TRBJ2-2, with 9 bases fitting TRBD1. Germline CDR1 and CDR2: SGHVS and FNYEAQ. The ends lost 5 bases at V and 4 bases at J; junction bases unmatched: 5. There are 15 residues in the CDR3. In DNA, the CDR3 is TGTGCCAGCAGCCTCGGGACAGGGCCCACCGGGGAGCTGTTTTTT. This sequence encodes CASSLGTGPTGELFF.

This clonotype was picked up a small number of times. This chain connects TRBV10-3 to TRBJ1-1; the D gene is possibly TRBD1 (5 bases). With 4 bases removed from V and 4 bases from J, the gap between germline ends came to 13 bases. The CDR3 is 14 amino acids. Germline values: CDR1 ENHRY, CDR2 SYGVKD. The CDR3 loop is CAISVGREGTEAFF. CDR3 sequence (DNA): TGTGCCATCAGTGTTGGCAGGGAAGGCACTGAAGCTTTCTTT.

This clonotype was detected a few times. CDR3 coding DNA: TGTGCCACCAGTGAAGGGGGAAACAATCAGCCCCAGCATTTT. This gives the protein CATSEGGNNQPQHF. The V and J genes are TRBV24-1 and TRBJ1-5, with a weak D call TRBD1 (6 bases). The length of the CDR3 is 14 residues. Germline CDR1 and CDR2: KGHDR and SFDVKD. V lost 4 bases to trimming and J lost 3 bases, with 9 bases between them.

This chain links TRBV9 with TRBJ2-7, with TRBD2 matching over 7 bases. Germline trimming cut 4 bases from V and 0 bases from J; bases unmatched to any gene: 7. The CDR3 runs 15 residues. Germline CDR1 and CDR2: SGDLS and YYNGEE. CDR3 nucleotides: TGTGCCAGCAGCCCCCGTCGGGAGGACTCCTACGAGCAGTACTTC. Translated: CASSPRREDSYEQYF.

This clonotype showed up just a few times. This chain connects TRBV5-1 to TRBJ1-1; the D is unclear. The CDR3 sequence is 17 residues long. Trimming stripped 0 bases from V and 1 base from J, with 16 bases between. The V gene's germline CDR1 is SGHRS and CDR2 YFSETQ. For the CDR3, the DNA is TGCGCCAGCAGCTTGGTTGTTACAGTTTCTGGGAACACTGAAGCTTTCTTT. Translating gives CASSLVVTVSGNTEAFF.

This clonotype was counted between two and nine times. This sequence joins TRBV28 and TRBJ2-7, with D unresolved. Per the germline V gene, CDR1 is MDHEN and CDR2 is SYDVKM. V gave up 4 bases and J gave up 3 bases, with 13 bases separating them. This CDR3 region has 14 residues. The CDR3 region is CASSSPHVFYEQYV. The DNA of the CDR3 is TGTGCCAGCAGTTCTCCCCATGTTTTCTACGAGCAGTACGTC.

This clonotype appeared a few times. The chain is built from TRBV10-3 and TRBJ1-6; D remains ambiguous. This CDR3 has 14 residues. Germline assignment: CDR1 ENHRY and CDR2 SYGVKD. V was shortened by 6 bases and J by 2 bases, with 8 bases between the two germline ends. For the CDR3, the DNA is TGTGCCATCAGACCCGGGGCCTATAATTCACCCCTCCACTTT. Its translation: CAIRPGAYNSPLHF.

This clonotype was found a few times. The chain carries TRBV7-7 and TRBJ2-2, with 8 bases fitting TRBD1. CDR1 is SSHAT, CDR2 FNYEAQ, per germline (reference sequence). This CDR3 is 16 amino acids long. Trimming took 5 bases from V and 0 from J; bases not matched to a gene: 5. For the CDR3, the DNA is TGTGCCAGCAGCACGACAGGGGAAACGAACACCGGGGAGCTGTTTTTT. It translates to CASSTTGETNTGELFF.

This clonotype appeared many times. The rearrangement links TRBV29-1 to TRBJ2-3; 8 bases line up with TRBD2. V dropped 5 bases and J dropped 3; count of bases not matched to a gene: 1. The CDR3 sequence is 12 residues long. Per the germline V gene, CDR1 is SQVTM and CDR2 is ANQGSEA. Here the CDR3 DNA reads TGCAGCGTTCGGGGGGGGACAGATACGCAGTATTTT. Residues: CSVRGGTDTQYF.

This clonotype was recorded once. The chain carries TRBV20-1 and TRBJ2-1; 10 nucleotides agree with TRBD1. The length of the CDR3 is 14 residues. Trimming took 5 bases from V and 4 from J; bases not matched to a gene: 5. Germline CDR1 reads DFQATT; CDR2 reads SNEGSKA (reference sequence). The CDR3 nucleotides are TGCAGTGCTCCCCGGGACAGGGGTTACAATGAGCAGTTCTTC. Protein sequence: CSAPRDRGYNEQFF.

In its sample, this clonotype was seen a few times. This chain links TRBV11-2 with TRBJ2-5, with 13 bases matching TRBD2. Germline V gives CDR1 SGHAT, CDR2 FQNNGV. This CDR3 has 17 residues. The V and J ends lost 2 bases and 3 bases, in that order; junction bases with no gene match: 6. The CDR3 DNA reads as TGTGCCAGCAGCTTAAACATAGGACTAGCGGGGGAAGAGACCCAGTACTTC. Residues: CASSLNIGLAGEETQYF.

The J gene is TRBJ2-7, the V gene TRBV5-5; the D is unclear. The germline V gene encodes CDR1 SGHKS and CDR2 YYEKEE (reference sequence). The CDR3 contains 13 residues. Deletions cut 1 base from V and 2 bases from J, with 7 bases between. The CDR3 coding sequence is TGTGCCAGCAGCTTGCGGGTAGCCTACGAGCAGTACGTC. Residues: CASSLRVAYEQYV.

This clonotype was seen a few times. The gene calls are TRBV5-1 and TRBJ2-7; 9 nucleotides align to TRBD1. The CDR3 extends over 16 amino acids. Germline V CDR1 and CDR2: SGHRS, YFSETQ. The junction had 6 bases not matched to a gene; V was cut back by 1 base and J by 1 base. The CDR3 loop reads CASSLFAGQGSYEQYF. As DNA, the CDR3 is TGCGCCAGCAGCTTGTTCGCGGGACAGGGTTCCTACGAGCAGTACTTC.

This clonotype was observed a few times. J is TRBJ1-1 and V is TRBV5-1; 7 nucleotides line up with TRBD1. The CDR3 extends over 15 amino acids. Per germline, CDR1 SGHRS and CDR2 YFSETQ. V gave up 4 bases and J gave up 1 base; unmatched junction bases: 7. The DNA for the CDR3 is TGCGCCAGCAGCACCAAGACAGGGTCGAACACTGAAGCTTTCTTT. Protein sequence: CASSTKTGSNTEAFF.

There are a few counts of this clonotype. The CDR3: CASNIAGDWTGHTDTQYF. CDR3 DNA: TGTGCCAGCAATATCGCCGGGGATTGGACAGGGCACACAGATACGCAGTATTTT. This chain uses TRBV2 with TRBJ2-3; 8 nucleotides agree with TRBD1. Trimming at V came to 7 bases and at J to 2 bases, leaving 17 bases not matched to a gene. The CDR3 length is 18 residues. CDR1 and CDR2 from the germline V gene are SNHLY and FYNNEI.

The chain carries TRBV27 and TRBJ2-3; D gene ambiguous. The CDR3 consists of 13 residues. Germline V gene sequence: CDR1 MNHEY, CDR2 SMNVEV (reference sequence). Trimming removed 4 bases from V and 5 bases from J, with 10 bases in between. CDR3: CASSSTTRDTQYF. Written as DNA, the CDR3 is TGTGCCAGCAGTTCTACGACGAGAGATACGCAGTATTTT.

Written as DNA, the CDR3 is TGCAGTGCTAGGGGACTAGCGGGCCGCTACGAGCAGTACTTC. As protein: CSARGLAGRYEQYF. The V call is TRBV20-1, the J call TRBJ2-7; 12 nucleotides match TRBD2. Trimming at V came to 3 bases and at J to 3 bases, leaving 3 bases not matched to a gene. This CDR3 has 14 residues. CDR1 DFQATT and CDR2 SNEGSKA come from the germline V gene (reference sequence).

J is TRBJ1-2 and V is TRBV28; perhaps TRBD1 as D (6 bases). With 3 bases removed from V and 1 base from J, the gap between germline ends came to 21 bases. This CDR3 spans 18 amino acids. Germline V gene lookup returns CDR1 MDHEN and CDR2 SYDVKM. CDR3 amino acids: CASSFILFRDIINYGYTF. CDR3 sequence (DNA): TGTGCCAGCAGTTTTATCCTATTTCGGGACATCATTAACTATGGCTACACCTTC.

The table lists this clonotype with a few counts. J is TRBJ2-7 and V is TRBV4-1, with TRBD2 matching 8 bases. V gave up 0 bases and J gave up 12 bases; unmatched junction bases: 10. The CDR3 is made up of 14 amino acids. Germline V gene sequence: CDR1 MGHRA, CDR2 YSYEKL. The CDR3 loop is CASSQDPSGSRPYF. As DNA, the CDR3 is TGCGCCAGCAGCCAAGATCCCAGCGGGAGTCGTCCGTACTTC.

V is TRBV6-1 and J is TRBJ2-1; the D gene is possibly TRBD1 (6 bases). Germline values: CDR1 MNHNS, CDR2 SASEGT. This CDR3 region has 16 residues. Trimming stripped 3 bases from V and 2 bases from J, with 14 bases between. In nucleotides, the CDR3 is TGTGCCAGCAGTGAGGAACAGGGACGGACCTACAATGAGCAGTTCTTC. It is translated as CASSEEQGRTYNEQFF.

This clonotype has only a few counts. This chain uses TRBV5-6 with TRBJ2-2; perhaps TRBD2 as D (5 bases). The CDR3 length is 15 residues. V gave up 0 bases and J gave up 3 bases, with 9 bases separating them. The germline V gene has CDR1 SGHDT and CDR2 YYEEEE. The CDR3 sequence is CASSLGLAHTGELFF. Written as DNA, the CDR3 is TGTGCCAGCAGCTTGGGGCTAGCCCACACCGGGGAGCTGTTTTTT.